This TCR beta chain came from a study of cytomegalovirus exposure and HLA in healthy donors. Study background: There were approximately 85 million unique TCRs (from HLA-typed donors) in an early data release. Study findings and constraints: The later analysis indicated that the majority of CMV-associated TCR beta chains appeared HLA-restricted. Among TCR beta chains, those listed as cytomegalovirus-associated numbered fewer than 200. Per published accounts, TCR beta sequences correctly predicted the HLA-A and HLA-B alleles of most subjects.

A multiplex PCR was run with 60 Vbeta primers and 13 Jbeta primers. TCRdb's table, derived via immunoSEQ multiplex PCR, lists solely in-frame clones and lacks some. The data show about 130,000 clones, over 60% seen once. Points on this clone: Its antigen is as yet unknown.

The V gene end was trimmed by 6 bases and the J gene end by 4 bases; junction bases not matched to a gene: 0. Per the germline V gene, CDR1 is SNHLY and CDR2 is FYNNEI. The CDR3 has 11 amino acids. The sequence was collected from a human donor in good health. Sequencing used PBMCs. The chain is built from TRBV2 and TRBJ2-7, with 7 positions matching TRBD2. CDR3 region: CASRLAYEQYF. The CDR3 bases are TGTGCCAGCAGACTAGCGTACGAGCAGTACTTC.